Included here is one TCR beta chain sequence, with context. This sample is drawn from a study of blood T cell repertoires in COVID-19. Looking at the study overall: COVID-19 samples from acute and convalescent phases originated in the United States, Italy and Spain.

Individuals aged roughly 18 to 90 years were recruited from 24 US areas. The V gene lost 0 bases and the J gene lost 0 bases, with 7 bases spanning the gap. Germline lookup yields CDR1 SGHRS and CDR2 YFSETQ. The CDR3 loop spans 16 amino acids. Produced via immunoSEQ multiplex PCR; TCRdb's table is partial and in-frame only. The table shows under 300,000 clones, with around 88% occurring only once. The sample was PBMCs or T cells enriched from blood (not recorded which). V gene TRBV5-1 combines with J gene TRBJ1-6; D gene unclear. The TCR was taken from a middle-aged woman with acute COVID-19. The CDR3 region is CASSLVGSSYNSPLHF. The CDR3 DNA sequence: TGCGCCAGCAGCTTGGTCGGGAGCTCCTATAATTCACCCCTCCACTTT.